This T cell receptor (beta chain) is drawn from a study of a mutant IDH1 vaccine in newly diagnosed glioma. On the study more broadly: Eight vaccinations went to patients in weeks 1, 3, 5, 7, 11, 15, 19, 23. Study results and caveats: Researchers report vaccine-induced immune responses in about 93% of patients.

As for this clone: Its antigen is not identified.

Regarding time point: week 5, during vaccination. Mutant IDH1 20-mer peptide, at 300 ug, made up each vaccine dose, with topical imiquimod. V was cut by 3 bases and J by 2 bases, with 12 bases left in between. CDR1 SGHRS and CDR2 YFSETQ come from the germline V gene. The length of the CDR3 is 15 residues. TCRdb's copy holds only in-frame clones and misses some; the assay was immunoSEQ multiplex PCR. This table holds around 51,000 clones, more than 70% found once. This specimen consisted of PBMCs, obtained from a glioma patient whose treatment included an IDH1 peptide vaccine. This sequence was found in a woman aged 40 to 55 with glioma. The V and J genes are TRBV5-1 and TRBJ1-3; no firm D call. CDR3 sequence (DNA): TGCGCCAGCAGCTCTGGACCCGCAACTGGAAACACCATATATTTT. This translates into CASSSGPATGNTIYF. Based on the CDR3 plus reference TRBV5-1 and TRBJ1-3, the full variable domain is KAGVTQTPRYLIKTRGQQVTLSCSPISGHRSVSWYQQTPGQGLQFLFEYFSETQRNKGNFPGRFSGRQFSNSRSEMNVSTLELGDSALYLCASSSGPATGNTIYFGEGSWLTVV.